These 3 T cell receptor beta chains were sequenced from one sample in a study of T cell responses to AZD1222 COVID-19 vaccine (dated by TCRdb to 2020 to 2022). Library method: the immunoSEQ multiplex PCR assay. TCRdb carries this immuneACCESS record with in-frame sequences only. Its versions omit some clonotypes, under half of them owing to an unresolved V gene in the studies checked, with the rest unexplained. Within this sample are 100,000 or so clones, with 92% of them counted one time only. About 1.2% of the sample lies in the top ten. Explained via the paper, the time point label denotes: baseline before first vaccination. The material was peripheral blood, obtained on day 0 of AZD1222 vaccination. The receptors originated from an adult in good health.

V is TRBV30 and J is TRBJ1-2; D gene uncertain. Germline V gene sequence: CDR1 GTSNPN, CDR2 SVGIG (reference sequence). Trimming removed 0 bases from V and 3 bases from J, with 8 bases in between. CDR3 length equals 13 residues. In nucleotides, the CDR3 is TGTGCCTGGAGTGTACTCACAGACTATGGCTACACCTTC. Translated, it gives CAWSVLTDYGYTF.

This clone was recorded only once. The chain carries TRBV5-8 and TRBJ1-1; D is unresolved. V was shortened by 0 bases and J by 3 bases, with 6 bases between the two germline ends. The CDR3 runs 13 residues. The germline gives CDR1 SGHTS, CDR2 YDEGEE. In DNA, the CDR3 is TGTGCCAGCAGCTTGGGCAGCCACACTGAAGCTTTCTTT. Amino acids: CASSLGSHTEAFF. Variable domain in full (rest from reference TRBV5-8 and TRBJ1-1): EAGVTQSPTHLIKTRGQQATLRCSPISGHTSVYWYQQALGLGLQFLLWYDEGEERNRGNFPPRFSGRQFPNYSSELNVNALELEDSALYLCASSLGSHTEAFFGQGTRLTVV.

The chain joins TRBV29-1 to TRBJ2-3; 11 bases are a match to TRBD1. In germline, CDR1 is SQVTM, CDR2 ANQGSEA. V was pared by 2 bases and J by 4 bases, with 5 bases of the junction left unmatched. CDR3 length: 15 amino acids. The CDR3 is CSVEQGTGGSDTQYF. DNA for the CDR3: TGCAGCGTTGAACAGGGGACAGGGGGTTCAGATACGCAGTATTTT.